This entry is about one TCR beta chain. Source study methods: Reference gene primer amplification yielded estimated nucleated cell counts. Repertoires were generated with immunoSEQ multiplex PCR, while TCRdb's copy carries only in-frame clones and drops some. V and J calls and clone size come straight from that table; D and trimming were deduced from the DNA. Here the sample spans about 240,000 clones, 88% being singletons. This entry is derived from a study of blood T cell repertoires in COVID-19. Study-level background: Whether acute or convalescent, the COVID-19 samples came from the United States, Italy and Spain. The analysed material was cDNA or gDNA that came from T cells, B-cell-depleted T cells, or PBMCs.

Unmatched junction bases numbered 5, after V lost 0 bases and J lost 6 bases. This CDR3 contains 15 residues. Germline CDR1 and CDR2: LGHDT and YNNKEL (reference sequence). Sequenced material: peripheral blood. The TCR originated in a middle-aged woman who had recovered from COVID-19. The V and J genes are TRBV3-1 (or the pseudogene TRBV3-2) and TRBJ1-1; 9 bases map to TRBD1. CDR3 DNA sequence: TGTGCCAGCAGCCAAGAGGGGACAGGGCTCCCTGAAGCTTTCTTT. It yields the protein CASSQEGTGLPEAFF.